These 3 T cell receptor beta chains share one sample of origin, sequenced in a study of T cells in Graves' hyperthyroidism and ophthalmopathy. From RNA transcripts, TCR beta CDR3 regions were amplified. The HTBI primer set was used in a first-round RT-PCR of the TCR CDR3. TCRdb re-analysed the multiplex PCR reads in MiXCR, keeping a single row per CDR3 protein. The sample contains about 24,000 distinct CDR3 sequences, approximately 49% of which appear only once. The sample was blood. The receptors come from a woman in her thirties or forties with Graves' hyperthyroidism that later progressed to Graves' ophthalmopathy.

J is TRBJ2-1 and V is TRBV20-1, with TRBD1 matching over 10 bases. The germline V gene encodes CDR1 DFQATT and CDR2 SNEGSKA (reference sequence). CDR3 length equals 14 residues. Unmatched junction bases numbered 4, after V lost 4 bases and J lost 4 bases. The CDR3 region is CSATPGQGYNEQFF. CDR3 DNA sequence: TGCAGTGCTACTCCGGGACAGGGGTACAATGAGCAGTTCTTC.

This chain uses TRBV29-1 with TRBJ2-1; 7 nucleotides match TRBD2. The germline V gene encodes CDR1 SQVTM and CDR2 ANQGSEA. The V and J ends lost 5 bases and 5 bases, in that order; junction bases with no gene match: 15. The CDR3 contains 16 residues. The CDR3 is CSVPSLGSGLDNEQFF. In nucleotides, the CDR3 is TGCAGCGTTCCCTCGTTGGGTAGCGGGCTGGACAATGAGCAGTTCTTC.

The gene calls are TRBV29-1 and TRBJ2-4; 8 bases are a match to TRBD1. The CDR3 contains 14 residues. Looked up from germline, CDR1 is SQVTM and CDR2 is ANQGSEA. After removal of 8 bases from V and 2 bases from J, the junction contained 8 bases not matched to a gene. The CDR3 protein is CSIQGALTKNIQYF. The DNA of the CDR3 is TGCAGCATTCAGGGGGCGCTAACCAAAAACATTCAGTACTTC.